Following are 22 T cell receptor beta chains from one sample sequenced in a study of shared clonotypes between healthy human individuals. Produced via immunoSEQ multiplex PCR; TCRdb's table is partial and in-frame only. Among 95,000 to 120,000 clones listed, around 65% were seen once. Sequencing was performed on memory CD8+ T cells sorted from blood. The subset: CD45RO+ cells pooled with CCR7-negative TemRA cells. The receptors stem from a young woman in good health.

There are many counts of this clone. J is TRBJ2-5 and V is TRBV19; TRBD2 matches 7 bases. The J segment lost 5 bases and the V segment lost 3 bases, leaving 9 bases of the junction unmatched. Germline V gene data show CDR1 as LNHDA and CDR2 as SQIVND (reference sequence). The CDR3 runs 15 residues. The CDR3 sequence is CASSIWNSGRETQYF. The CDR3, as DNA: TGTGCCAGTAGTATTTGGAATAGCGGGCGGGAGACCCAGTACTTC. Looking up the rest from reference TRBV19 and TRBJ2-5 gives the full variable domain: DGGITQSPKYLFRKEGQNVTLSCEQNLNHDAMYWYRQDPGQGLRLIYYSQIVNDFQKGDIAEGYSVSREKKESFPLTVTSAQKNPTAFYLCASSIWNSGRETQYFGPGTRLLVL.

The J gene is TRBJ2-5, the V gene TRBV6-1; possible D gene TRBD2, 7 bases. V was clipped by 1 base and J by 5 bases, with 26 bases between them. Germline loops: CDR1 MNHNS, CDR2 SASEGT. This CDR3 is built from 19 residues. Here the CDR3 reads CASSEEGKSWGGLRETQYF. As DNA, the CDR3 is TGTGCCAGCAGTGAAGAGGGCAAGTCTTGGGGGGGCCTTCGCGAGACCCAGTACTTC.

This chain connects TRBV19 to TRBJ1-1; no clear D gene. Deletions cut 2 bases from V and 2 bases from J, with 12 bases between. The length of the CDR3 is 15 residues. From germline, CDR1 is LNHDA and CDR2 SQIVND (reference sequence). The DNA of the CDR3 is TGTGCCAGTAGTATAATCGGGGTCCGAAACACTGAAGCTTTCTTT. Translation gives CASSIIGVRNTEAFF.

This chain connects TRBV18 to TRBJ1-1; D is uncertain. Between the trimmed V and J ends, which lost 5 bases and 3 bases, there was a span of 19 bases. Germline lookup yields CDR1 KGHSH and CDR2 LQKENI. CDR3 size: 16 residues. CDR3 bases: TGTGCCAGCTCATCCGAGGGATCCGAACCTGACACTGAAGCTTTCTTT. This gives the protein CASSSEGSEPDTEAFF.

This clone was seen a few times. J is TRBJ2-1 and V is TRBV27, with 14 bases fitting TRBD2. Germline-derived CDR1 and CDR2 are MNHEY and SMNVEV (reference sequence). The CDR3 contains 14 residues. Germline trimming cut 6 bases from V and 5 bases from J; bases unmatched to any gene: 0. The CDR3 DNA reads TGTGCCAGCAGGGGACTAGCGGGGGACAATGAGCAGTTCTTC. It translates to CASRGLAGDNEQFF.

This rearrangement joins TRBV7-9 to TRBJ2-1, with D unresolved. The V gene lost 5 bases and the J gene lost 10 bases, with 12 bases spanning the gap. There are 12 residues in the CDR3. Germline V gene sequence: CDR1 SEHNR, CDR2 FQNEAQ (reference sequence). For the CDR3, the DNA is TGTGCCAGCAGCGAGCATCCACGGGAGCAGTTCTTC. It translates to CASSEHPREQFF.

The chain uses TRBV6-1 and TRBJ1-1; no reliable D call. V dropped 4 bases and J dropped 4 bases, with 13 bases sitting between them. CDR1 is MNHNS and CDR2 is SASEGT in the germline V gene. The CDR3 contains 14 residues. CDR3 in amino acids: CASSAWVKGTEAFF. CDR3 bases: TGTGCCAGCAGTGCTTGGGTAAAAGGCACTGAAGCTTTCTTT.

This clone was seen ten or more times. The rearrangement links TRBV6-1 to TRBJ2-7; D may be TRBD2 (5 bases). CDR1 and CDR2 from the germline V gene are MNHNS and SASEGT. V was clipped by 0 bases and J by 3 bases, with 9 bases between them. The CDR3 runs to 14 residues. CDR3 sequence reads: CASSEAAENYEQYF. CDR3 bases: TGTGCCAGCAGTGAAGCAGCGGAGAACTACGAGCAGTACTTC.

The chain links TRBV15 to TRBJ1-2, with unresolved D. Germline V CDR1 and CDR2: LNHNV, YYDKDF (reference sequence). V was trimmed by 0 bases and J by 7 bases, leaving 12 bases between them. This CDR3 comprises 14 residues. The CDR3 sequence: CATSRDTVSRGYTF. The CDR3 DNA is TGTGCCACCAGCAGAGACACGGTTTCTCGTGGCTACACCTTC.

This clone was found many times. J is TRBJ2-5 and V is TRBV5-1, with 13 bases fitting TRBD2. There are 13 residues in the CDR3. Germline loops: CDR1 SGHRS, CDR2 YFSETQ. V was pared by 4 bases and J by 12 bases, with 6 bases of the junction left unmatched. The CDR3 DNA reads as TGCGCCAGCAGCCCGGGACTAGCGGGATTCGAGTACTTC. Protein product: CASSPGLAGFEYF.

This clone was counted many times. The rearrangement joins TRBV7-8 to TRBJ2-7; 7 bases line up with TRBD1. V was pared by 6 bases and J by 4 bases, with 9 bases of the junction left unmatched. Germline CDR1 reads SGHVS; CDR2 reads FQNEAQ. The CDR3 is made up of 14 amino acids. The CDR3 nucleotides are TGTGCCAGCAGTTCGACAGGGCGGAAGTACGAGCAGTACTTC. Protein product: CASSSTGRKYEQYF.

This clone was observed a few times. V is TRBV5-4 and J is TRBJ1-6; TRBD1 matches 7 bases. The CDR3 runs to 14 residues. J gave up 7 bases and V 0 bases, and 1 base lay outside the gene matches. CDR1 and CDR2 from the germline V gene are SGHNT and YYREEE (reference sequence). CDR3 sequence: CASSLDRGNSPLHF. The CDR3 DNA reads as TGTGCCAGCAGCTTGGACAGGGGCAATTCACCCCTCCACTTT.

DNA of the CDR3: TGTGCCAGCAGTGACAGAACTAACTATGGCTACACCTTC. Amino acids: CASSDRTNYGYTF. The chain joins TRBV6-1 to TRBJ1-2; D is undetermined. Trimming pared 3 bases from V and 0 bases from J, leaving 5 bases between. Germline V gene lookup returns CDR1 MNHNS and CDR2 SASEGT. The CDR3 runs to 13 residues.

This clone was seen a single time. V usage is TRBV7-2 and J usage is TRBJ2-7; D is perhaps TRBD1 or TRBD2 (5 bases each). The germline V and J ends were trimmed by 1 base and 7 bases, with 17 bases remaining between them. Germline values: CDR1 SGHTA, CDR2 FQGNSA. This CDR3 has 15 residues. DNA of the CDR3: TGTGCCAGCAGCTTAGGGGGTGGGACCCGCGGGGAGCAGTACTTC. This codes for CASSLGGGTRGEQYF.

About this clone itself: At the DNA level, this CDR3 is encoded by other sequences in the same sample as well. The V gene is TRBV27, the J gene TRBJ2-1; D gene ambiguous. Germline V gene data show CDR1 as MNHEY and CDR2 as SMNVEV (reference sequence). This CDR3 comprises 12 residues. Trimming left V 5 bases short and J 1 base short, with 3 bases between. CDR3 sequence reads: CASSRSYNEQFF. The CDR3 DNA reads TGTGCCAGCAGTCGTTCCTACAATGAGCAGTTCTTC.

The count of this clone is one. A much larger clone lies one base from this, so it may be a read error. V usage is TRBV7-9 and J usage is TRBJ2-7, with D perhaps matching TRBD2 (6 bases). This CDR3 is built from 14 residues. V was trimmed by 3 bases and J by 2 bases, leaving 11 bases between them. CDR1 is SEHNR, CDR2 FQNEAQ, per germline (reference sequence). The CDR3 DNA sequence: TGTGCCAGCAGCTTCCGGGACTTTACCTACGAGCAGTACTTC. Translation: CASSFRDFTYEQYF.

The V call is TRBV5-1, the J call TRBJ1-4; TRBD1 is a possible D gene (5 bases). V shed 4 bases and J shed 7 bases, with 14 bases lying between them. The CDR3 runs 14 residues. Germline CDR1 and CDR2: SGHRS and YFSETQ. The CDR3 loop is CASSAGAPGEKLFF. For the CDR3, the DNA is TGCGCCAGCAGCGCCGGGGCCCCAGGTGAAAAACTGTTTTTT.

As concerns this clone: Sequence at one end of the junction differs from germline and may be a read error. V gene TRBV10-3 combines with J gene TRBJ2-7; perhaps TRBD1 as D (6 bases). This CDR3 contains 16 residues. Germline lookup yields CDR1 ENHRY and CDR2 SYGVKD. CDR3 sequence: CASSSSWQGSSYEQYF. The CDR3 DNA follows: TGTGCCAGCAGTTCGTCGTGGCAGGGGAGTTCCTACGAGCAGTACTTC.

The chain recombines TRBV4-2 with TRBJ2-7, with 8 bases aligning to TRBD1. V gave up 5 bases and J gave up 3 bases; unmatched junction bases: 21. The germline CDR1 and CDR2 sequences are LGHNA and YNFKEQ. The CDR3 sequence is 19 residues long. CDR3 amino acids: CASSLPGTGQRTGHYEQYF. In nucleotides, the CDR3 is TGTGCCAGCAGCTTACCCGGGACAGGACAGCGCACCGGCCACTACGAGCAGTACTTC.

The J gene is TRBJ2-3, the V gene TRBV19; D uncertain. Trimming removed 3 bases from V and 5 bases from J, with 18 bases in between. The CDR3 runs 16 residues. Looked up from germline, CDR1 is LNHDA and CDR2 is SQIVND (reference sequence). CDR3 in amino acids: CASSIRLAPSGDTQYF. CDR3 DNA sequence: TGTGCCAGTAGTATTAGGCTGGCCCCTTCGGGAGATACGCAGTATTTT. Based on the CDR3 plus reference TRBV19 and TRBJ2-3, the full variable domain is DGGITQSPKYLFRKEGQNVTLSCEQNLNHDAMYWYRQDPGQGLRLIYYSQIVNDFQKGDIAEGYSVSREKKESFPLTVTSAQKNPTAFYLCASSIRLAPSGDTQYFGPGTRLTVL.

The chain carries TRBV7-2 and TRBJ2-3; D unresolved. Trimming removed 5 bases from V and 2 bases from J, with 14 bases in between. The CDR3 is made up of 15 amino acids. Germline CDR1 SGHTA, CDR2 FQGNSA. CDR3 coding DNA: TGTGCCAGCAGCCTAGTCTGGGCGCTCACAGATACGCAGTATTTT. It translates to CASSLVWALTDTQYF.

V is TRBV1 and J is TRBJ2-6; the table's D call, TRBD1, was not checked against the DNA. TRBV1 constitutes a pseudogene. The CDR3 consists of 15 residues. In nucleotides, the CDR3 is TGCACCAGCAGATGTGCACAAAGTCGGGCCAACGTCCTGACTTTC. This sequence encodes CTSRCAQSRANVLTF.